These T cell receptor beta chains were read from a single sample in a study of T cells in tuberculosis. Here immunoSEQ multiplex PCR was the method, and the copy in TCRdb shows in-frame clones only, minus some. The table shows some 31,000 clones, with nearly 97% occurring only once. The material sequenced was PBMCs. These TCRs come from a donor aged 10-30 years with latent tuberculosis or without tuberculosis infection. Each CDR3 is given with its conserved first and last residue. D genes are given only for firm matches. The size field is filled for only some rows; it gives once, few, many or a size class.

v_call	clone_size	d_call	j_call	cdr3_nt	cdr3_aa
TRBV19	.	.	TRBJ2-1	TGTGCCAGCAGTATACTGGGGGGTGTCGATGAGCAGTTCTTC	CASSILGGVDEQFF
TRBV19	.	.	TRBJ2-7	TGTGCCAGTAGTGCCGGACAATACGAGCAGTACTTC	CASSAGQYEQYF
TRBV18	.	.	TRBJ2-3	TGTGCCAGCTCACGTGGCCCCGCTACAGATACGCAGTATTTT	CASSRGPATDTQYF
TRBV15	.	.	TRBJ1-1	TGTGCCACCAGCAGAGTGAGGACACTCGACCAGAACACTGAAGCTTTCTTT	CATSRVRTLDQNTEAFF
TRBV13	.	TRBD1	TRBJ1-1	TGTGCCAGCAGCTCACCTGGACAGGAGGGCACTTTCTTT	CASSSPGQEGTFF
TRBV7-2	.	.	TRBJ1-3	TGTGCCAGCAGCTCAGACCCTCTAGGACACGCTGGAAACACCATATATTTT	CASSSDPLGHAGNTIYF
TRBV6-5	.	.	TRBJ1-1	TGTGCCAGCAGCCGGACCAGGGCCCCGAACACTGAAGCTTTCTTT	CASSRTRAPNTEAFF
TRBV5-6	.	.	TRBJ2-7	TGTGCCAGCAGCTTTGGTGGAGGAGGGTCCTACGAGCAGTACTTC	CASSFGGGGSYEQYF
TRBV19	.	TRBD1	TRBJ1-2	TGTGCCAGTAATACTCAGGGGGAAGGCTACACCTTC	CASNTQGEGYTF
TRBV6-1	once	TRBD1	TRBJ1-4	TGTGCCAGCAGGGATCAGACAGGGGGTAATGAAAAACTGTTTTTT	CASRDQTGGNEKLFF
TRBV7-9	.	.	TRBJ1-1	TGTGCCAGCAGCTCAACACAGGGCGCTGAAGCTTTCTTT	CASSSTQGAEAFF
TRBV5-4	.	.	TRBJ1-6	TGTGCCAGCAGGCCTGGAGTACACGATTCACCCCTCCACTTT	CASRPGVHDSPLHF
TRBV6-1	.	.	TRBJ1-3	TGTGCCAGCAGTGAACCAGGGTGGGTGAACACCATATATTTT	CASSEPGWVNTIYF
TRBV7-9	.	TRBD2	TRBJ2-1	TGTGCCAGCAGCTTAGGGGGGAGGGTCAGCTCCTACAATGAGCAGTTCTTC	CASSLGGRVSSYNEQFF
TRBV19	.	.	TRBJ1-2	TGTGCCAGTAGTATAGGAGGACAGCGTTATGGCTACACCTTC	CASSIGGQRYGYTF
TRBV7-9	.	.	TRBJ2-5	TGTGCCAGCAGCTTAGATGCAGGGGAAAAGACCCAGTACTTC	CASSLDAGEKTQYF
TRBV7-7	.	TRBD2	TRBJ2-5	TGTGCTAGCAGCTTAGCGCTAGGGAGCGGGAGGACAGAGACCCAGTACTTC	CASSLALGSGRTETQYF
TRBV2	.	TRBD2	TRBJ2-1	TGTGCCAGCGGGGGACTAGCGGGACGCTACAATGAGCAGTTCTTC	CASGGLAGRYNEQFF
TRBV18	.	TRBD1	TRBJ2-7	TGTGCCAGCTCACCACCGGACAGGGGGCATTACGAGCAGTACTTC	CASSPPDRGHYEQYF
TRBV11-2	.	.	TRBJ2-1	TGTGCCAGCAGCTTAGATGAGGATGACTGGTCCTACAATGAGCAGTTCTTC	CASSLDEDDWSYNEQFF
TRBV5-6	.	TRBD1	TRBJ2-7	TGTGCCAGCAGCGGCGGGACAGGGATATACGAGCAGTACTTC	CASSGGTGIYEQYF
TRBV29-1	.	TRBD1	TRBJ2-1	TGCAGCGTTCGACAGGGGACCTACAATGAGCAGTTCTTC	CSVRQGTYNEQFF
TRBV2	.	.	TRBJ2-5	TGTGCCAGCAGTTTTAATCTCGGGCGGGAAGGAGAGACCCAGTACTTC	CASSFNLGREGETQYF
TRBV7-9	.	.	TRBJ1-3	TGTGCCAGCAGACACCTTTTCTCTGGAAACACCATATATTTT	CASRHLFSGNTIYF